The 30 T cell receptor beta chains listed next were all sequenced from one sample in a study of PD-1 blockade in classical Hodgkin lymphoma. Only in-frame clones appear in the TCRdb table, and some are missing; sequencing was by immunoSEQ multiplex PCR. This table has over 20,000 clones, more than 80% appearing once. Documented time point: cycle 4 day 1 (C4D1), after less than 7 weeks of nivolumab. All patients experienced relapse after autologous stem cell transplantation, and brentuximab vedotin exposure was variable. The sample consisted of peripheral blood mononuclear cells (PBMCs), taken before the fourth cycle of nivolumab. These receptors were taken from a human donor with classical Hodgkin lymphoma.

The V call is TRBV4-3, the J call TRBJ2-7, with TRBD1 as a possible D gene (6 bases). The germline V gene encodes CDR1 LGHNA and CDR2 YSLEER. The germline V and J ends were trimmed by 5 bases and 0 bases, with 14 bases remaining between them. This CDR3 region has 15 residues. This CDR3 is CASSDRQELSYEQYF. The DNA of the CDR3 is TGCGCCAGCAGCGACCGACAGGAGCTCTCCTACGAGCAGTACTTC.

The J gene is TRBJ2-3, the V gene TRBV6-5; 7 positions match TRBD1. The CDR3 runs 15 residues. Germline CDR1 and CDR2: MNHEY and SVGAGI. The V and J ends lost 6 bases and 2 bases, in that order; junction bases with no gene match: 8. CDR3 in DNA: TGTGCCAGCAGCCGACAGGGCCTAGACACAGATACGCAGTATTTT. It codes for CASSRQGLDTDTQYF.

This sequence joins TRBV5-4 and TRBJ2-1; a weak D match, TRBD2 (6 bases). The CDR3 extends over 14 amino acids. Germline assignment: CDR1 SGHNT and CDR2 YYREEE (reference sequence). Trimming took off 4 bases at V and 4 bases at J, with 12 bases between the two ends. The CDR3 nucleotides read TGTGCCAGCAGCCTGGGGGGTGGGTACAATGAGCAGTTCTTC. Translated: CASSLGGGYNEQFF.

J is TRBJ2-7 and V is TRBV28, with 7 bases that match TRBD1. The CDR3 has 15 residues. Germline lookup yields CDR1 MDHEN and CDR2 SYDVKM. With V trimmed by 6 bases and J by 4 bases, 12 bases remained unmatched. The CDR3 sequence is CASSVSTTGAYEQYF. The CDR3 nucleotides read TGTGCCAGCAGCGTCTCAACTACAGGGGCGTACGAGCAGTACTTC.

The chain couples TRBV6-5 to TRBJ2-6; D unresolved. The germline CDR1 and CDR2 sequences are MNHEY and SVGAGI. The CDR3 loop spans 15 amino acids. V lost 2 bases and J 0 bases, leaving 5 bases between the germline ends. The CDR3 region has the DNA TGTGCCAGCAGTTACGGGGTCTCTGGGGCCAACGTCCTGACTTTC. Its translation is CASSYGVSGANVLTF.

Only a few counts were recorded for this clone. The chain links TRBV2 to TRBJ1-1, with D maybe TRBD1 (6 bases). Trimming stripped 7 bases from V and 1 base from J, with 16 bases between. The CDR3 is 15 amino acids. Germline CDR1 and CDR2: SNHLY and FYNNEI. For the CDR3, the DNA is TGTGCCAGCAAAACGAAGAGGGACAAGAACACTGAAGCTTTCTTT. It is translated as CASKTKRDKNTEAFF.

The chain recombines TRBV7-2 with TRBJ2-7; D may be TRBD1 (6 bases). The V end was cut by 1 base, the J end by 4 bases, with 8 bases between. The CDR3 contains 13 residues. Per the germline V gene, CDR1 is SGHTA and CDR2 is FQGNSA. The CDR3 DNA sequence: TGTGCCAGCAGCTTAGACAGGGTATACGAGCAGTACTTC. It codes for CASSLDRVYEQYF.

V is TRBV4-3 and J is TRBJ1-5; TRBD1 is a possible D gene (6 bases). V lost 1 base, J lost 4 bases, and 14 bases lay in between. CDR1 and CDR2 (germline): LGHNA, YSLEER. This CDR3 region has 16 residues. CDR3 sequence (DNA): TGCGCCAGCAGCCAAGTTGTAGGACAGAGTAATCAGCCCCAGCATTTT. It translates to CASSQVVGQSNQPQHF.

The chain links TRBV5-5 to TRBJ2-4, with a possible D match to TRBD1 (7 bases). Germline V CDR1 and CDR2: SGHKS, YYEKEE (reference sequence). The germline V and J ends were trimmed by 6 bases and 1 base, with 20 bases remaining between them. The CDR3 extends over 17 amino acids. In DNA form, the CDR3 reads TGTGCCAGCATCCTCGGAGGAGCAGGGGGGGCCAAAAACATTCAGTACTTC. Amino acid sequence: CASILGGAGGAKNIQYF.

This clone came up a few times. The V and J genes are TRBV2 and TRBJ1-2; D is possibly TRBD1 (5 bases). V was trimmed by 6 bases and J by 6 bases, leaving 5 bases between them. The CDR3 has 10 amino acids. CDR1 and CDR2 from the germline V gene are SNHLY and FYNNEI. The CDR3 DNA is TGTGCCAGCAGGACAGATGGCTACACCTTC. It is translated as CASRTDGYTF.

CDR3 loop: CASSQDWDGSYEQYF. CDR3 nucleotide sequence: TGTGCCAGCAGCCAAGATTGGGACGGTTCCTACGAGCAGTACTTC. The chain has TRBV4-2 and TRBJ2-7; D is tentatively TRBD1 or TRBD2 (5 bases each). The CDR3 covers 15 residues. V was clipped by 0 bases and J by 1 base, with 10 bases between them. Germline loops: CDR1 LGHNA, CDR2 YNFKEQ.

This clone was observed a handful of times. The chain recombines TRBV6-1 with TRBJ2-7; TRBD2 might be the D (6 bases). With 2 bases removed from V and 3 bases from J, the gap between germline ends came to 20 bases. The germline CDR1 and CDR2 sequences are MNHNS and SASEGT. This CDR3 region has 17 residues. CDR3 sequence reads: CASSEWGDSSADYEQYF. Here the CDR3 DNA reads TGTGCCAGCAGTGAATGGGGGGACTCCTCAGCGGACTACGAGCAGTACTTC.

The gene calls are TRBV18 and TRBJ1-1; D is unclear. The V and J ends lost 3 bases and 0 bases respectively, with 8 bases between them. The CDR3 totals 14 residues. The germline V gene has CDR1 KGHSH and CDR2 LQKENI. CDR3 bases: TGTGCCAGCTCACCGGTTCAACTGAACACTGAAGCTTTCTTT. The encoded protein is CASSPVQLNTEAFF.

The rearrangement links TRBV7-2 to TRBJ2-5; TRBD1 matches at 10 bases. TRBJ2-7 explains the end of the DNA better; the J call may be wrong. The CDR3 has 15 amino acids. The germline V gene encodes CDR1 SGHTA and CDR2 FQGNSA. The CDR3 loop is CASSLWDRGTYEQYF. The CDR3 nucleotides read TGTGCCAGCAGCTTATGGGACAGGGGAACCTACGAGCAGTACTTC.

This rearrangement joins TRBV5-5 to TRBJ2-2, with D possibly being TRBD2 (5 bases). The germline gives CDR1 SGHKS, CDR2 YYEKEE (reference sequence). V gave up 2 bases and J gave up 6 bases, with 11 bases separating them. This CDR3 spans 14 amino acids. The CDR3 here is CASSLVGLAGELFF. As DNA, the CDR3 is TGTGCCAGCAGCTTAGTCGGACTTGCCGGGGAGCTGTTTTTT.

This rearrangement joins TRBV7-2 to TRBJ1-3; TRBD1 is a possible D gene (5 bases). CDR1 is SGHTA and CDR2 is FQGNSA in the germline V gene. CDR3 length equals 16 residues. V was clipped by 4 bases and J by 4 bases, with 17 bases between them. CDR3 amino acids: CASSYIGQADGNTIYF. CDR3 coding DNA: TGTGCCAGCAGCTACATAGGACAAGCGGACGGAAACACCATATATTTT.

This clone has more than one count but fewer than ten. The gene calls are TRBV6-5 and TRBJ1-5; TRBD1 matches 7 bases. The ends lost 10 bases at V and 1 base at J; junction bases unmatched: 7. The CDR3 length is 14 residues. In germline, CDR1 is MNHEY, CDR2 SVGAGI. CDR3 sequence (DNA): TGTGCCACCAATACAGGGGACAGCAATCAGCCCCAGCATTTT. Amino acid sequence: CATNTGDSNQPQHF.

The table lists this clone with a count of one. The J gene is TRBJ2-1, the V gene TRBV12-5; 12 bases align to TRBD2. Germline V CDR1 and CDR2: LGHNT, FRNRAP. Losses at the gene ends were 2 bases for V and 7 bases for J; bases not matched to a gene: 24. The CDR3 consists of 22 residues. CDR3 DNA: TGTGCTAGTGGTTTGCTCTCTCTAGCGGGAGGGCCTTCGGTCCCCCAGAAGAATGAGCAGTTCTTC. Protein sequence: CASGLLSLAGGPSVPQKNEQFF.

The rearrangement joins TRBV4-2 to TRBJ2-7; D may be TRBD2 (5 bases). This CDR3 has 16 residues. V was clipped by 4 bases and J by 6 bases, with 22 bases between them. Germline values: CDR1 LGHNA, CDR2 YNFKEQ. CDR3 in DNA: TGTGCCAGCAGCCCGACACTTCCCCTACTAGTTATCGAGCAGTACTTC. Protein sequence: CASSPTLPLLVIEQYF.

The chain combines TRBV2 with TRBJ2-1, with 7 positions matching TRBD1. Germline V gene data show CDR1 as SNHLY and CDR2 as FYNNEI. The CDR3 totals 14 residues. With 6 bases clipped from V and 3 bases from J, the junction kept 5 bases outside the gene matches. The CDR3: CASRRGQLYNEQFF. The CDR3 bases are TGTGCCAGCAGAAGGGGACAGCTCTACAATGAGCAGTTCTTC.

The V gene is TRBV18, the J gene TRBJ1-1; 11 bases map to TRBD1. This CDR3 comprises 13 residues. The V gene end was trimmed by 0 bases and the J gene end by 11 bases; junction bases not matched to a gene: 2. In germline, CDR1 is KGHSH, CDR2 LQKENI. The CDR3 region is CASSPPGQGVAFF. CDR3 bases: TGTGCCAGCTCACCACCGGGACAGGGGGTCGCTTTCTTT.

The rearrangement links TRBV5-1 to TRBJ2-3, with 10 nucleotides matching TRBD2. There are 17 residues in the CDR3. Germline values: CDR1 SGHRS, CDR2 YFSETQ. J lost 0 bases, V lost 4 bases, and 8 bases had no gene match. This CDR3 is CASSREWTSGSTDTQYF. The CDR3, as DNA: TGCGCCAGCAGCCGGGAATGGACTAGCGGAAGCACAGATACGCAGTATTTT.

This chain joins TRBV6-1 and TRBJ1-6, with D possibly matching TRBD1 (5 bases). CDR1 MNHNS and CDR2 SASEGT come from the germline V gene. The V end was cut by 5 bases, the J end by 7 bases, with 15 bases between. The CDR3 runs to 15 residues. The CDR3 bases are TGTGCCAGCAGTACGTGGGGGGGGTTAAATTCACCCCTCCACTTT. It codes for CASSTWGGLNSPLHF.

CDR3 residues: CASSPRQTDTQYF. The CDR3 DNA reads TGCGCCAGCAGCCCCCGACAGACAGATACGCAGTATTTT. This rearrangement joins TRBV5-1 to TRBJ2-3, with D perhaps TRBD1 (5 bases). Trimming removed 4 bases from V and 3 bases from J, with 9 bases in between. This CDR3 is built from 13 residues. Germline CDR1 SGHRS, CDR2 YFSETQ.

The J gene is TRBJ2-2, the V gene TRBV6-4, with D perhaps TRBD2 (5 bases). The V gene lost 2 bases and the J gene lost 4 bases, with 11 bases spanning the gap. CDR1 and CDR2 (germline): MRHNA, SNTAGT. The CDR3 is 15 amino acids. Here the CDR3 DNA reads TGTGCCAGCAGTGACGTGCCCCGGGGCACCGGGGAGCTGTTTTTT. This codes for CASSDVPRGTGELFF.

This sequence joins TRBV5-1 and TRBJ1-2; 7 positions match TRBD1. The CDR3 sequence is 15 residues long. After removal of 4 bases from V and 0 bases from J, the junction contained 6 bases not matched to a gene. The germline CDR1 and CDR2 sequences are SGHRS and YFSETQ. The CDR3: CASSPRDSPNYGYTF. The CDR3 DNA reads as TGCGCCAGCAGCCCCCGGGACAGTCCTAACTATGGCTACACCTTC.

This chain uses TRBV2 with TRBJ2-1; D remains ambiguous. The CDR3 sequence is 11 residues long. Trimming took off 6 bases at V and 9 bases at J, with 9 bases between the two ends. Per germline, CDR1 SNHLY and CDR2 FYNNEI. CDR3 protein: CASRQNGEQFF. The CDR3 DNA reads as TGTGCCAGCAGGCAAAATGGTGAGCAGTTCTTC.

The chain combines TRBV2 with TRBJ1-1, with D possibly being TRBD1 (6 bases). Trimming cost V 6 bases and J 3 bases, with 11 bases left between them. The CDR3 is 13 amino acids. Germline CDR1 reads SNHLY; CDR2 reads FYNNEI. The CDR3 nucleotides read TGTGCCAGCAGCTTGACAGGATACACTGAAGCTTTCTTT. It is translated as CASSLTGYTEAFF.

This clone was observed a few times. The V and J genes are TRBV19 and TRBJ2-3; D remains ambiguous. Trimming removed 3 bases from V and 3 bases from J, with 7 bases in between. This CDR3 has 13 residues. In germline, CDR1 is LNHDA, CDR2 SQIVND (reference sequence). The CDR3 DNA follows: TGTGCCAGTAGTATGGCGGCGACAGATACGCAGTATTTT. As protein: CASSMAATDTQYF.

The chain carries TRBV6-1 and TRBJ2-2; D is undetermined. Germline V gene data show CDR1 as MNHNS and CDR2 as SASEGT. CDR3 length: 13 residues. V gave up 4 bases and J gave up 4 bases, with 7 bases separating them. The CDR3 coding sequence is TGTGCCAGCAGTGCAACAAGCACCGGGGAGCTGTTTTTT. This encodes CASSATSTGELFF.